This T cell receptor beta chain stems from a study of cytomegalovirus exposure and HLA in healthy donors. Trimming removed 8 bases from V and 4 bases from J; junction bases left unmatched: 9. Germline V CDR1 and CDR2: WNHNN, SYGVQD (reference sequence). The CDR3 sequence is 16 residues long. The method was immunoSEQ multiplex PCR; TCRdb's version includes in-frame clones alone and lacks a portion of them. The table records 200,000 to 250,000 clones, 88% of them present only once. The donors formed part of the roughly 110-subject validation cohort, distinct from the roughly 660-subject first cohort. Sequenced: PBMCs. The J gene is TRBJ2-1, the V gene TRBV10-1; 12 bases align to TRBD2. The TCR originated in a woman under 30 in good health and CMV-seronegative. CDR3 DNA: TGCGCCAGCCCCGCTAGCGGGAGGGCCGATTACAATGAGCAGTTCTTC. It is translated as CASPASGRADYNEQFF.